This is a list of T cell receptor beta chains from one sample in a study of blood T cell repertoires in COVID-19. Sequencing was performed with immunoSEQ multiplex PCR; in TCRdb, only in-frame clones are kept and a portion is missing. Here the sample spans roughly 57,000 clones, around 79% being singletons. What was sequenced was peripheral blood. The receptor set was obtained from a man aged 65 to 85 with active or convalescent COVID-19. The CDR3 runs from the conserved cysteine through the conserved F or W. The D gene is left open where the match is weak. Size tells how often a clone was seen (once, few, many) or the class of an expanded clone, and some rows leave it out.

j_gene: TRBJ2-5
v_gene: TRBV2
d_gene: NA
abundance: NA
CDR3nt: TGTGCCAGCAGCCTCACTACTACCCAAGAGACCCAGTACTTC
CDR3aa: CASSLTTTQETQYF

j_gene: TRBJ1-3
v_gene: TRBV28
d_gene: NA
abundance: NA
CDR3nt: TGTGCCAGCGCCCAGGTTGGGTTCTCTGGAAACACCATATATTTT
CDR3aa: CASAQVGFSGNTIYF

j_gene: TRBJ2-2
v_gene: TRBV24-1
d_gene: TRBD2
abundance: NA
CDR3nt: TGTGCCACCAGTGGCTTAGGACTAGCGGAAGCGAACACCGGGGAGCTGTTTTTT
CDR3aa: CATSGLGLAEANTGELFF

j_gene: TRBJ1-5
v_gene: TRBV29-1
d_gene: NA
abundance: NA
CDR3nt: TGCAGCGTTAACCAGGGATGTGGGAATCTGCCCCAGCTTTTT
CDR3aa: CSVNQGCGNLPQLF

j_gene: TRBJ2-5
v_gene: TRBV30
d_gene: NA
abundance: NA
CDR3nt: TGTGCCTGGAGTAATTTAAAAGAGACCCAGTACTTC
CDR3aa: CAWSNLKETQYF

j_gene: TRBJ2-1
v_gene: TRBV28
d_gene: TRBD2
abundance: once
CDR3nt: TGTGCCAGCAGGGATGGACTAGCTTACAATGAGCAGTTCTTC
CDR3aa: CASRDGLAYNEQFF

j_gene: TRBJ1-3
v_gene: TRBV7-9
d_gene: NA
abundance: NA
CDR3nt: TGTGCCAGCAGCCCCAAGTACAGGGTAACTGGAAACACCATATATTTT
CDR3aa: CASSPKYRVTGNTIYF

j_gene: TRBJ1-2
v_gene: TRBV5-1
d_gene: NA
abundance: NA
CDR3nt: TGCGCCAGCAGCTTGGGGCAGGGTCGGGGCTACACCTTC
CDR3aa: CASSLGQGRGYTF

j_gene: TRBJ1-4
v_gene: TRBV30
d_gene: NA
abundance: once
CDR3nt: TGTGCCTGGAGTGAAGGCCCAGGGGCTACTGAAAAACTGTTTTTT
CDR3aa: CAWSEGPGATEKLFF

j_gene: TRBJ2-4
v_gene: TRBV6-2/TRBV6-3
d_gene: NA
abundance: NA
CDR3nt: TGTGCCAGCAGTTATGCAGGGCAATTAAACATTCAGTACTTC
CDR3aa: CASSYAGQLNIQYF

j_gene: TRBJ2-3
v_gene: TRBV5-6
d_gene: TRBD1
abundance: NA
CDR3nt: TGTGCCAGCAGCTTTGGTTACAGGGGTGTCCTCACAGATACGCAGTATTTT
CDR3aa: CASSFGYRGVLTDTQYF

j_gene: TRBJ2-7
v_gene: TRBV19
d_gene: NA
abundance: NA
CDR3nt: TGTGCCACCGGGAATGACGGCTACGAGCAGTACTTC
CDR3aa: CATGNDGYEQYF

j_gene: TRBJ1-2
v_gene: TRBV15
d_gene: TRBD1
abundance: NA
CDR3nt: TGTGCCACCAGCGGACAGGGATACGGCTACACCTTC
CDR3aa: CATSGQGYGYTF

j_gene: TRBJ2-5
v_gene: TRBV29-1
d_gene: TRBD2
abundance: few
CDR3nt: TGCAGCGTTGACGGAGAGCGGGGGTGGGAGACCCAGTACTTC
CDR3aa: CSVDGERGWETQYF

j_gene: TRBJ1-1
v_gene: TRBV6-6
d_gene: TRBD1
abundance: few
CDR3nt: TGTGCCAGCAGTCAGGGACAGGGGTTCGGTGAAGCTTTCTTT
CDR3aa: CASSQGQGFGEAFF

j_gene: TRBJ2-6
v_gene: TRBV3-1/TRBV3-2
d_gene: NA
abundance: NA
CDR3nt: TGTGCCAGCAGTCGTCAGGGGTTTACGGTCTCTGGGGCCAACGTCCTGACTTTC
CDR3aa: CASSRQGFTVSGANVLTF

j_gene: TRBJ2-3
v_gene: TRBV6-2/TRBV6-3
d_gene: TRBD1
abundance: NA
CDR3nt: TGTGCCAGCAGCGCAGGGACAGGGGGCGCAGATACGCAGTATTTT
CDR3aa: CASSAGTGGADTQYF

j_gene: TRBJ2-2
v_gene: TRBV7-9
d_gene: NA
abundance: NA
CDR3nt: TGTGCCAGCAGCTTAGGTACCGGGAGTGGCGGGGAGCTGTTTTTT
CDR3aa: CASSLGTGSGGELFF

j_gene: TRBJ2-5
v_gene: TRBV9
d_gene: NA
abundance: NA
CDR3nt: TGTGCCAGCAGCGTAGGGCAGGCACAAGAGACCCAGTACTTC
CDR3aa: CASSVGQAQETQYF

j_gene: TRBJ2-1
v_gene: TRBV5-1
d_gene: NA
abundance: NA
CDR3nt: TGCGCCAGCAGCCCGAGTGGGAGCTCCTACAATGAGCAGTTCTTC
CDR3aa: CASSPSGSSYNEQFF

j_gene: TRBJ2-1
v_gene: TRBV4-3
d_gene: TRBD2
abundance: once
CDR3nt: TGCGCCAGCAGCCTCAGTCTAGCGGAATCCTACAATGAGCAGTTCTTC
CDR3aa: CASSLSLAESYNEQFF

j_gene: TRBJ2-4
v_gene: TRBV5-1
d_gene: TRBD2
abundance: NA
CDR3nt: TGCGCCAGCGCGGGAGAGGCGAACATTCAGTACTTC
CDR3aa: CASAGEANIQYF

j_gene: TRBJ2-1
v_gene: TRBV6-4
d_gene: TRBD2
abundance: once
CDR3nt: TGTGCCAGCAGTGTCGGACTAGCTAATGAGCAGTTCTTC
CDR3aa: CASSVGLANEQFF

j_gene: TRBJ2-2
v_gene: TRBV10-3
d_gene: NA
abundance: NA
CDR3nt: TGTGCCACCAACCAAGGAGAGGCGAACACCGGGGAGCTGTTTTTT
CDR3aa: CATNQGEANTGELFF

j_gene: TRBJ1-3
v_gene: TRBV9
d_gene: NA
abundance: once
CDR3nt: TGTGCCAGCAGCCTCGGGGTTCCTGGAAACACCATATATTTT
CDR3aa: CASSLGVPGNTIYF

j_gene: TRBJ1-3
v_gene: TRBV11-2
d_gene: NA
abundance: NA
CDR3nt: TGTGCCAGCAGCTTAGCGCCGGGACTCGGCTCTGGAAACACCATATATTTT
CDR3aa: CASSLAPGLGSGNTIYF

j_gene: TRBJ1-5
v_gene: TRBV19
d_gene: NA
abundance: NA
CDR3nt: TGTGCCAGTAAATACCAGGGCCTCCATCAGCCCCAGCATTTT
CDR3aa: CASKYQGLHQPQHF

j_gene: TRBJ2-3
v_gene: TRBV9
d_gene: NA
abundance: NA
CDR3nt: TGTGCCAGCAGCGTATCCCGCGGTGTTTCTAGCACAGATACGCAGTATTTT
CDR3aa: CASSVSRGVSSTDTQYF

j_gene: TRBJ2-5
v_gene: TRBV7-6
d_gene: TRBD2
abundance: NA
CDR3nt: TGTGCCAGCAGCCTCCCCGAGGCTAGCGGGGAACAAGAGACCCAGTACTTC
CDR3aa: CASSLPEASGEQETQYF

j_gene: TRBJ2-1
v_gene: TRBV7-2
d_gene: TRBD2
abundance: NA
CDR3nt: TGTGCCAGCAGCTTAAGAAGCGGCGGGAGGGCCAATGAGCAGTTCTTC
CDR3aa: CASSLRSGGRANEQFF

j_gene: TRBJ1-1
v_gene: TRBV18
d_gene: TRBD1
abundance: few
CDR3nt: TGTGCCAGCTCACCACCGTCCCCAGGGGGCTCTGAAGCTTTCTTT
CDR3aa: CASSPPSPGGSEAFF

j_gene: TRBJ2-1
v_gene: TRBV25-1
d_gene: TRBD2
abundance: once
CDR3nt: TGTGCCAGCAGTGATTACGCGGGACTAGCGGGAGTCAATGAGCAGTTCTTC
CDR3aa: CASSDYAGLAGVNEQFF

j_gene: TRBJ2-5
v_gene: TRBV6-5
d_gene: TRBD2
abundance: NA
CDR3nt: TGTGCCAGCTGGACTAGCGGGGATCGGGAGACCCAGTACTTC
CDR3aa: CASWTSGDRETQYF

j_gene: TRBJ2-7
v_gene: TRBV7-2
d_gene: NA
abundance: NA
CDR3nt: TGTGCCAGCAGCAAAAATGGGAGAGACTACGAGCAGTACTTC
CDR3aa: CASSKNGRDYEQYF

j_gene: TRBJ1-5
v_gene: TRBV2
d_gene: TRBD1
abundance: NA
CDR3nt: TGTGCCAGCAGTGGGGTTGGTGTGACAGGGAGAAATGGCAATCAGCCCCAGCATTTT
CDR3aa: CASSGVGVTGRNGNQPQHF

j_gene: TRBJ1-4
v_gene: TRBV4-1
d_gene: TRBD1
abundance: few
CDR3nt: TGCGCCAGCAGCCAATCCGACAGGGAGAATGAAAAACTGTTTTTT
CDR3aa: CASSQSDRENEKLFF

j_gene: TRBJ2-6
v_gene: TRBV15
d_gene: TRBD1
abundance: NA
CDR3nt: TGTGCCACCAGCAGAGATCCGACAGGGGCCCCTTTCGGAGGGGCCAACGTCCTGACTTTC
CDR3aa: CATSRDPTGAPFGGANVLTF

j_gene: TRBJ2-5
v_gene: TRBV2
d_gene: NA
abundance: NA
CDR3nt: TGTGCCAGCAGTGAAATCATCGAGACCCAGTACTTC
CDR3aa: CASSEIIETQYF

j_gene: TRBJ2-2
v_gene: TRBV24-1
d_gene: TRBD2
abundance: NA
CDR3nt: TGTGCCACCAGTGATTTCGGGCCAGCGGGAGCGATCGGGGAGCTGTTTTTT
CDR3aa: CATSDFGPAGAIGELFF

j_gene: TRBJ2-3
v_gene: TRBV7-9
d_gene: TRBD1
abundance: NA
CDR3nt: TGTGCCAGCAGCTTTACCCGGACAGGGCTCACAGATACGCAGTATTTT
CDR3aa: CASSFTRTGLTDTQYF

j_gene: TRBJ1-1
v_gene: TRBV6-4
d_gene: TRBD1
abundance: NA
CDR3nt: TGTGCCAGCAGCGCGAAACAGGGGGCCCTCACTGAAGCTTTCTTT
CDR3aa: CASSAKQGALTEAFF

j_gene: TRBJ1-5
v_gene: TRBV11-2
d_gene: TRBD1
abundance: NA
CDR3nt: TGTGCCAGCAGCGCAACGACAGGGAATCAGCCCCAGCATTTT
CDR3aa: CASSATTGNQPQHF

j_gene: TRBJ1-2
v_gene: TRBV19
d_gene: TRBD1
abundance: once
CDR3nt: TGTGCCAGTATGGGGGCGGACAGGGGGACCTATGGCTACACCTTC
CDR3aa: CASMGADRGTYGYTF